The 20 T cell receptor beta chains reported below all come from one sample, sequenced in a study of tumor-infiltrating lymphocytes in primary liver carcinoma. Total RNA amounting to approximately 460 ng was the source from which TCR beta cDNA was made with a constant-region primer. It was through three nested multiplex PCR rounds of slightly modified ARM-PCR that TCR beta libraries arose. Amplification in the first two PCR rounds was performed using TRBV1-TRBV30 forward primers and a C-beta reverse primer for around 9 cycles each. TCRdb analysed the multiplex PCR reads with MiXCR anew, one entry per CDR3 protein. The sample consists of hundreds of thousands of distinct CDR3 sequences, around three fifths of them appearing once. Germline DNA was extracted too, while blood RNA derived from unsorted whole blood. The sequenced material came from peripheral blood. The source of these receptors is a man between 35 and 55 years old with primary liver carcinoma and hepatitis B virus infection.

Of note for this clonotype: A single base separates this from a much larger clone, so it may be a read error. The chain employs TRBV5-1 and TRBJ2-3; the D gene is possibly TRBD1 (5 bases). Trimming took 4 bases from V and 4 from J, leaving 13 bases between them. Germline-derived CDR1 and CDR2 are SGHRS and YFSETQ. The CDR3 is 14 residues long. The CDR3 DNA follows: TGCGCCAGCAGCAGTGGACATGACGCAGATACGCAGTATTTT. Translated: CASSSGHDADTQYF.

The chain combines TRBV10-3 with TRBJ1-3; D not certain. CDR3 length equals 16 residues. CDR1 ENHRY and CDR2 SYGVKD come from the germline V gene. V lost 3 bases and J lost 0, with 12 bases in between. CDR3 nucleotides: TGTGCCATCAGTGAAACGGGGTCTGGCTCTGGAAACACCATATATTTT. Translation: CAISETGSGSGNTIYF.

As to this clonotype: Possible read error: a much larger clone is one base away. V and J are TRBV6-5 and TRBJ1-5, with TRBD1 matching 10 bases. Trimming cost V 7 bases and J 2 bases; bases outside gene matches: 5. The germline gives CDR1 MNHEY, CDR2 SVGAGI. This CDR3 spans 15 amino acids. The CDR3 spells CASIMDRGGNQPQHF. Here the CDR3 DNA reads TGTGCCAGCATAATGGACAGGGGGGGCAATCAGCCCCAGCATTTT.

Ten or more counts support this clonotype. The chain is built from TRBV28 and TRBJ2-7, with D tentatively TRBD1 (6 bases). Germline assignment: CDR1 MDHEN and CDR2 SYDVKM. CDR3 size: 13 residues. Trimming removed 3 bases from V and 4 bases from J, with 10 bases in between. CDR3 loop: CASSLSGVYEQYF. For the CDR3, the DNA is TGTGCCAGCAGTTTGTCAGGGGTGTACGAGCAGTACTTC.

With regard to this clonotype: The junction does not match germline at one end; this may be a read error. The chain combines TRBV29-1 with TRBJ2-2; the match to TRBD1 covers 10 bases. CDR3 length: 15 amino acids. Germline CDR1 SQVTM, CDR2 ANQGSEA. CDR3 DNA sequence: TGCAGCGTTTTAGGACAGGGGGATCACACCCGGGAGCTGTTTTTT. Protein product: CSVLGQGDHTRELFF.

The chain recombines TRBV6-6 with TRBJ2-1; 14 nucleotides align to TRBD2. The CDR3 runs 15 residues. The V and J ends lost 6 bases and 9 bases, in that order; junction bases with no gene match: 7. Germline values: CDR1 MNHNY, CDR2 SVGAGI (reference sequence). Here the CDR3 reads CASRTSGRAGVEQFF. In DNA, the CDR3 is TGTGCCAGCAGGACTAGCGGGAGGGCCGGGGTTGAGCAGTTCTTC.

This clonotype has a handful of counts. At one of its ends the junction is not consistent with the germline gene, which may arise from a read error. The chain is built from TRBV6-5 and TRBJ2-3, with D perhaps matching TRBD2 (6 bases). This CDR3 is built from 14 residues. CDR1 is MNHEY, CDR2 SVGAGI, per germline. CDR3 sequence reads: CASGWRDHTDTQYF. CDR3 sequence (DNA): TGTGCCAGCGGTTGGCGGGACCACACAGATACACAGTATTTT.

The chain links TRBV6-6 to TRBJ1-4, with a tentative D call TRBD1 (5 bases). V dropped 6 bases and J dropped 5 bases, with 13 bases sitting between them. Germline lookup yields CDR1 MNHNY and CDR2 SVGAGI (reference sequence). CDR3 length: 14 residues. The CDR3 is CASSRGRENEKLFF. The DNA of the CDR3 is TGTGCCAGCAGCCGGGGGAGGGAGAATGAAAAACTGTTTTTT.

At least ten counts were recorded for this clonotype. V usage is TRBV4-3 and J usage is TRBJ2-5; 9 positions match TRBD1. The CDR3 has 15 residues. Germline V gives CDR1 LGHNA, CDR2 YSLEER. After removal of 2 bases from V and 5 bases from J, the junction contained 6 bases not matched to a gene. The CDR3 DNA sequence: TGCGCCAGCAGCCAAACAGGGGGCGTATTGGAGACCCAGTACTTC. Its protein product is CASSQTGGVLETQYF.

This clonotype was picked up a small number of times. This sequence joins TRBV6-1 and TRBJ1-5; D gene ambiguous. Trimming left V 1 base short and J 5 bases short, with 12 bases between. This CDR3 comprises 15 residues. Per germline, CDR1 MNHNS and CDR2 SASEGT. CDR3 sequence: CASSEDLGRYQPQHF. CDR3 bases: TGTGCCAGCAGTGAAGATCTCGGTCGATATCAGCCCCAGCATTTT.

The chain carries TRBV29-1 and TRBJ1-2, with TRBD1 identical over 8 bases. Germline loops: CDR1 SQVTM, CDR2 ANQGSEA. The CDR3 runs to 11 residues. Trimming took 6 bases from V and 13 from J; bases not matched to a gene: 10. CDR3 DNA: TGCAGCGTCCGGACAGGGTCTGTCTGCACCTTC. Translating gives CSVRTGSVCTF. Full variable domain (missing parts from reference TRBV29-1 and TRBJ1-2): SAVISQKPSRDICQRGTSLTIQCQVDSQVTMMFWYRQQPGQSLTLIATANQGSEATYESGFVIDKFPISRPNLTFSTLTVSNMSPEDSSIYLCSVRTGSVCTFGSGTRLTVV.

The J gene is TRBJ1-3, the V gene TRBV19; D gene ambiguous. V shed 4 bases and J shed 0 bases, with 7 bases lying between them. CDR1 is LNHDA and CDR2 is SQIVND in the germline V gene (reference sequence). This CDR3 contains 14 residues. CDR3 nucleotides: TGTGCCAGTAGTACATCGGGCTCTGGAAACACCATATATTTT. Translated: CASSTSGSGNTIYF.

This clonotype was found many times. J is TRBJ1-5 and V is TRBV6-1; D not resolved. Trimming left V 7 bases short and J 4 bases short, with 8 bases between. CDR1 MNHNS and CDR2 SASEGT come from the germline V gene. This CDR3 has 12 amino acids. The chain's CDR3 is CASNQWNQPQHF. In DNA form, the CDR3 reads TGTGCCAGCAATCAGTGGAATCAGCCCCAGCATTTT.

This CDR3 reads CASSAPPADEQFF. Written as DNA, the CDR3 is TGTGCCAGCAGCGCCCCGCCCGCCGATGAGCAGTTCTTC. This chain uses TRBV5-6 with TRBJ2-1; no firm D call. Germline V gene lookup returns CDR1 SGHDT and CDR2 YYEEEE. V was cut by 4 bases and J by 8 bases, with 13 bases left in between. The CDR3 totals 13 residues.

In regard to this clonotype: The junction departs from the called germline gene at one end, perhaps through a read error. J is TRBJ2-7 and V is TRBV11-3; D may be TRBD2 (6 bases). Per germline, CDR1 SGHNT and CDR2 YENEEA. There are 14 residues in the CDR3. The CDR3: CVSSTGLTSYEQYF. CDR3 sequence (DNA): TGTGTCAGCAGCACGGGACTCACCTCCTACGAGCAGTACTTC.

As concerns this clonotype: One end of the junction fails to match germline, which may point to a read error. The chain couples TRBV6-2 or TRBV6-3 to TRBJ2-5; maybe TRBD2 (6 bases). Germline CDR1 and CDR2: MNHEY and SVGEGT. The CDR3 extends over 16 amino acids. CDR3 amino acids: CACSQSTAAGEETQYF. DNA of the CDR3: TGTGCCTGCAGTCAATCGACGGCAGCGGGCGAAGAGACACAGTACTTC.

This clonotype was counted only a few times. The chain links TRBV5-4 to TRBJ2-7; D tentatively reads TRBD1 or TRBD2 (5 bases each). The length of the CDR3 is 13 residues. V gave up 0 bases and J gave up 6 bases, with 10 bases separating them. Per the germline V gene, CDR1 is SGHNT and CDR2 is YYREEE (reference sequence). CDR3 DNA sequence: TGTGCCAGCAGCTTGGGAGGGACGTTCGAGCAGTACTTC. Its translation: CASSLGGTFEQYF. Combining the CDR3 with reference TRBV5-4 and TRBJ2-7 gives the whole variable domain ETGVTQSPTHLIKTRGQQVTLRCSSQSGHNTVSWYQQALGQGPQFIFQYYREEENGRGNFPPRFSGLQFPNYSSELNVNALELDDSALYLCASSLGGTFEQYFGPGTRLTVT.

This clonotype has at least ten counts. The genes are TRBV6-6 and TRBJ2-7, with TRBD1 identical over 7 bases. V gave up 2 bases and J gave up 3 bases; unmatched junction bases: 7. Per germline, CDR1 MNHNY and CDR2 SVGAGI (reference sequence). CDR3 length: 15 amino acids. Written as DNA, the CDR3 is TGTGCCAGCAGTTACGAGGCAGGGGGTCGCTACGAGCAGTACTTC. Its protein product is CASSYEAGGRYEQYF.

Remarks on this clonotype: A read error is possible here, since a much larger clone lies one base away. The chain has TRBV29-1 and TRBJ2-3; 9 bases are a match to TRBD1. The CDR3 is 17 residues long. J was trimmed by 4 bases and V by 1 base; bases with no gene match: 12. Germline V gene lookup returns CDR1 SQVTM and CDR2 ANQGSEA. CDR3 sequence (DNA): TGCAGCGTTGAAGCTTCCGGGACAGGGAACGGTCCAGATACGCAGTATTTT. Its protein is CSVEASGTGNGPDTQYF.

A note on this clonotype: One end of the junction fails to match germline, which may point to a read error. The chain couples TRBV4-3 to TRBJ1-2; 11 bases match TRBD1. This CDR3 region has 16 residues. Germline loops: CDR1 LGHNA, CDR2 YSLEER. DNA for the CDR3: TGCGCCAGCAGCCTGGACAGGGGGCAGTTTAGCTATGGCTACATCTTC. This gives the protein CASSLDRGQFSYGYIF.